This TCR beta chain was profiled in a study of blood T cells in healthy people across ages. Study-level results: The donors' CMV status was not determined, possibly confounding changes in expanded clonotypes.

Sample-barcoded 5' priming and a J-beta primer mix drove a second PCR of about 6 to 12 cycles. TCRdb re-derived calls from the 5' RACE reads in MiXCR, one entry per CDR3 protein. The sample lists 800,000 to 950,000 distinct CDR3 sequences; roughly 48% were seen once. Regarding this clonotype: As yet, its antigen is unknown.

V shed 5 bases and J 3 bases; nucleotides not matched to a gene: 7. Germline CDR1 is LGHDT and CDR2 is YNNKEL (reference sequence). The CDR3 covers 15 residues. The chain has TRBV3-1 and TRBJ1-5, with 7 nucleotides matching TRBD1. Sequenced sample: blood. The clonotype comes from a man aged 30 to 39 in good health. The CDR3 region is CASSNGQALNQPQHF. The CDR3 region has the DNA TGTGCCAGCAGCAACGGACAGGCGCTCAATCAGCCCCAGCATTTT.